This TCR beta chain was identified during a study of OX40 agonist ivuxolimab in advanced cancers. Germline values: CDR1 MNHNS, CDR2 SASEGT. V shed 1 base, J shed 3 bases, and the junction held 3 bases outside the gene matches. The CDR3 runs 15 residues. The method was immunoSEQ multiplex PCR; TCRdb's version includes in-frame clones alone and lacks a portion of them. In the table there are roughly 25,000 clones, about 86% of which are singletons. This clone was picked up a small number of times. This specimen was CD4+ or CD8+ T cells sorted from blood, taken in a trial of the OX40 agonist ivuxolimab. The chain recombines TRBV6-1 with TRBJ2-5; 9 nucleotides agree with TRBD1. The receptor was isolated from an adult with an advanced solid tumor such as melanoma, head and neck, liver or kidney cancer. This chain's CDR3 is CASSEGTGVEETQYF. CDR3 DNA: TGTGCCAGCAGTGAAGGGACAGGGGTTGAAGAGACCCAGTACTTC.